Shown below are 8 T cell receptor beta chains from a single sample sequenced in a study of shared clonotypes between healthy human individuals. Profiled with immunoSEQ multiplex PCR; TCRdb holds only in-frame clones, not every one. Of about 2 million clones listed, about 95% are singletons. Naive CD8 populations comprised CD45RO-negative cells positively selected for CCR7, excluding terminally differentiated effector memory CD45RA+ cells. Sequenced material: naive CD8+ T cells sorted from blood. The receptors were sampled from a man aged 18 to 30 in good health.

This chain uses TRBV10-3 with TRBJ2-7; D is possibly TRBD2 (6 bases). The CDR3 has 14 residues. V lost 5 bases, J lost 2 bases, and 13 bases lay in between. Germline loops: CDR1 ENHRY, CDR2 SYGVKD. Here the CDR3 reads CAISPEEGTYEQYF. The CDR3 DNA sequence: TGTGCCATCAGTCCTGAGGAGGGTACCTACGAGCAGTACTTC.

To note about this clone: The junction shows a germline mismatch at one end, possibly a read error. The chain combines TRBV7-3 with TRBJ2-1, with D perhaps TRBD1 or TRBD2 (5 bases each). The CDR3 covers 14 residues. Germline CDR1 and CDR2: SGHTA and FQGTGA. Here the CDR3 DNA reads TGTGCCAGCAGCACGGGACCCTCCTCCAATGAGCAGTTCTTC. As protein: CASSTGPSSNEQFF.

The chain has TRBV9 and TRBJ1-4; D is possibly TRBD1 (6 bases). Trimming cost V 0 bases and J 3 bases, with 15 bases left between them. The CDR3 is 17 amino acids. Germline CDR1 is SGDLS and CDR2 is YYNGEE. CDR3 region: CASSVEGHGAPNEKLFF. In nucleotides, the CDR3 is TGTGCCAGCAGCGTAGAGGGACATGGGGCACCTAATGAAAAACTGTTTTTT.

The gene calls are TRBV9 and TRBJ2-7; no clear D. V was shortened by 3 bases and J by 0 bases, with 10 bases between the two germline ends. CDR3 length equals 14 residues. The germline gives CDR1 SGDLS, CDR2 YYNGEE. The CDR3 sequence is CASSADGHSYEQYF. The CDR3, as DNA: TGTGCCAGCAGCGCCGACGGGCACTCCTACGAGCAGTACTTC.

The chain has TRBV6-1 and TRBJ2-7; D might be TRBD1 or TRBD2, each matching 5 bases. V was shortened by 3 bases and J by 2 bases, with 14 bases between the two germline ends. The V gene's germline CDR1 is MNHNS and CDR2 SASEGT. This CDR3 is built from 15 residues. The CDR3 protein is CASSDGWDGAYEQYF. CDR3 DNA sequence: TGTGCCAGCAGTGATGGGTGGGACGGAGCCTACGAGCAGTACTTC.

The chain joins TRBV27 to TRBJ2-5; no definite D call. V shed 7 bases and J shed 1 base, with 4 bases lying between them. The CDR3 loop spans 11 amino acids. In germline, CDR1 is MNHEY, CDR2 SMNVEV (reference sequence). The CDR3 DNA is TGTGCCAGCACCTTCCAAGAGACCCAGTACTTC. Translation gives CASTFQETQYF.

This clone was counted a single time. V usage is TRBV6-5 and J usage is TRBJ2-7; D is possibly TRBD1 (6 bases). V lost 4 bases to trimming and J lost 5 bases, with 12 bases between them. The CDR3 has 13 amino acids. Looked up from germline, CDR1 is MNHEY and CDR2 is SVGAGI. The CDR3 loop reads CASSLAGVDEQYF. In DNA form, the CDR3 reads TGTGCCAGCAGTTTGGCAGGGGTAGACGAGCAGTACTTC.

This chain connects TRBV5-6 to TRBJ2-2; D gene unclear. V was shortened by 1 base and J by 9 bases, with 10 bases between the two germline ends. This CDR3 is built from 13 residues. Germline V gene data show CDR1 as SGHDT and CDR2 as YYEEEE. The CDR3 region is CASSLWGGRELFF. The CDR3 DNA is TGTGCCAGCAGCTTGTGGGGTGGCCGGGAGCTGTTTTTT.